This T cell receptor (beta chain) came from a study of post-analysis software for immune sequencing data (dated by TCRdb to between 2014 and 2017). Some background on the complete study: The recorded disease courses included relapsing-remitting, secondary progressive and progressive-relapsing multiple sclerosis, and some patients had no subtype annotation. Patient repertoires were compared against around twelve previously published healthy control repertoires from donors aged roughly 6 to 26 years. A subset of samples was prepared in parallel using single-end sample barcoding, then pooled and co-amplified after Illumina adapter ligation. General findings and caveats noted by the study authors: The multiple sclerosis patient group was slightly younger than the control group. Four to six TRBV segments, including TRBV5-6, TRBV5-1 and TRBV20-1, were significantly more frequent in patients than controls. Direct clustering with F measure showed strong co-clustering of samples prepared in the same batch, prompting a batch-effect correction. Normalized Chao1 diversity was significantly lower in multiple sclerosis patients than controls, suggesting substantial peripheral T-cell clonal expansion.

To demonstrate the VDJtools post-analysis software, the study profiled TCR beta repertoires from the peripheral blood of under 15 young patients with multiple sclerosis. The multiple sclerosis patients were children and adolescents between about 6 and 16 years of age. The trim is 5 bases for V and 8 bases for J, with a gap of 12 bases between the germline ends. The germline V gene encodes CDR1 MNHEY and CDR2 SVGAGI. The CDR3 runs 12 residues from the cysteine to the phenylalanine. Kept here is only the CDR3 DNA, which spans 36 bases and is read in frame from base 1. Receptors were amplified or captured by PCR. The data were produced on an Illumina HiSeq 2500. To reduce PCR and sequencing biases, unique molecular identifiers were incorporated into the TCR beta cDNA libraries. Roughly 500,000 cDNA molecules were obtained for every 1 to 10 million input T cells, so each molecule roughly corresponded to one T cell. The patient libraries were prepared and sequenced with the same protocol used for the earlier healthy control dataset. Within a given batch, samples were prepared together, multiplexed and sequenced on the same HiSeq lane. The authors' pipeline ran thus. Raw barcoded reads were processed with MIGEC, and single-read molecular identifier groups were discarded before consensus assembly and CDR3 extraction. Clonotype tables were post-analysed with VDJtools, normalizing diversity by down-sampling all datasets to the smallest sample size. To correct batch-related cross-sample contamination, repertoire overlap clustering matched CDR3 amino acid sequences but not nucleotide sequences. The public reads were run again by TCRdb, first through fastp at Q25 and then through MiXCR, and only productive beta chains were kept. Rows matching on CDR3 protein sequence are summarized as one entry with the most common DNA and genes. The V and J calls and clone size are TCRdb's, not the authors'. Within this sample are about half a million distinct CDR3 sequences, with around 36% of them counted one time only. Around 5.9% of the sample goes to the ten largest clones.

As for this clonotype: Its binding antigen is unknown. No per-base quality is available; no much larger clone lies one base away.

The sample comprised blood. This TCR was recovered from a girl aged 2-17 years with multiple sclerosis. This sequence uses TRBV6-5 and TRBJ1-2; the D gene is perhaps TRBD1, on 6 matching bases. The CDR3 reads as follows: CASSRQQGGYTF. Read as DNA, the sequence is TGTGCCAGCAGTCGCCAACAGGGCGGCTACACCTTC.